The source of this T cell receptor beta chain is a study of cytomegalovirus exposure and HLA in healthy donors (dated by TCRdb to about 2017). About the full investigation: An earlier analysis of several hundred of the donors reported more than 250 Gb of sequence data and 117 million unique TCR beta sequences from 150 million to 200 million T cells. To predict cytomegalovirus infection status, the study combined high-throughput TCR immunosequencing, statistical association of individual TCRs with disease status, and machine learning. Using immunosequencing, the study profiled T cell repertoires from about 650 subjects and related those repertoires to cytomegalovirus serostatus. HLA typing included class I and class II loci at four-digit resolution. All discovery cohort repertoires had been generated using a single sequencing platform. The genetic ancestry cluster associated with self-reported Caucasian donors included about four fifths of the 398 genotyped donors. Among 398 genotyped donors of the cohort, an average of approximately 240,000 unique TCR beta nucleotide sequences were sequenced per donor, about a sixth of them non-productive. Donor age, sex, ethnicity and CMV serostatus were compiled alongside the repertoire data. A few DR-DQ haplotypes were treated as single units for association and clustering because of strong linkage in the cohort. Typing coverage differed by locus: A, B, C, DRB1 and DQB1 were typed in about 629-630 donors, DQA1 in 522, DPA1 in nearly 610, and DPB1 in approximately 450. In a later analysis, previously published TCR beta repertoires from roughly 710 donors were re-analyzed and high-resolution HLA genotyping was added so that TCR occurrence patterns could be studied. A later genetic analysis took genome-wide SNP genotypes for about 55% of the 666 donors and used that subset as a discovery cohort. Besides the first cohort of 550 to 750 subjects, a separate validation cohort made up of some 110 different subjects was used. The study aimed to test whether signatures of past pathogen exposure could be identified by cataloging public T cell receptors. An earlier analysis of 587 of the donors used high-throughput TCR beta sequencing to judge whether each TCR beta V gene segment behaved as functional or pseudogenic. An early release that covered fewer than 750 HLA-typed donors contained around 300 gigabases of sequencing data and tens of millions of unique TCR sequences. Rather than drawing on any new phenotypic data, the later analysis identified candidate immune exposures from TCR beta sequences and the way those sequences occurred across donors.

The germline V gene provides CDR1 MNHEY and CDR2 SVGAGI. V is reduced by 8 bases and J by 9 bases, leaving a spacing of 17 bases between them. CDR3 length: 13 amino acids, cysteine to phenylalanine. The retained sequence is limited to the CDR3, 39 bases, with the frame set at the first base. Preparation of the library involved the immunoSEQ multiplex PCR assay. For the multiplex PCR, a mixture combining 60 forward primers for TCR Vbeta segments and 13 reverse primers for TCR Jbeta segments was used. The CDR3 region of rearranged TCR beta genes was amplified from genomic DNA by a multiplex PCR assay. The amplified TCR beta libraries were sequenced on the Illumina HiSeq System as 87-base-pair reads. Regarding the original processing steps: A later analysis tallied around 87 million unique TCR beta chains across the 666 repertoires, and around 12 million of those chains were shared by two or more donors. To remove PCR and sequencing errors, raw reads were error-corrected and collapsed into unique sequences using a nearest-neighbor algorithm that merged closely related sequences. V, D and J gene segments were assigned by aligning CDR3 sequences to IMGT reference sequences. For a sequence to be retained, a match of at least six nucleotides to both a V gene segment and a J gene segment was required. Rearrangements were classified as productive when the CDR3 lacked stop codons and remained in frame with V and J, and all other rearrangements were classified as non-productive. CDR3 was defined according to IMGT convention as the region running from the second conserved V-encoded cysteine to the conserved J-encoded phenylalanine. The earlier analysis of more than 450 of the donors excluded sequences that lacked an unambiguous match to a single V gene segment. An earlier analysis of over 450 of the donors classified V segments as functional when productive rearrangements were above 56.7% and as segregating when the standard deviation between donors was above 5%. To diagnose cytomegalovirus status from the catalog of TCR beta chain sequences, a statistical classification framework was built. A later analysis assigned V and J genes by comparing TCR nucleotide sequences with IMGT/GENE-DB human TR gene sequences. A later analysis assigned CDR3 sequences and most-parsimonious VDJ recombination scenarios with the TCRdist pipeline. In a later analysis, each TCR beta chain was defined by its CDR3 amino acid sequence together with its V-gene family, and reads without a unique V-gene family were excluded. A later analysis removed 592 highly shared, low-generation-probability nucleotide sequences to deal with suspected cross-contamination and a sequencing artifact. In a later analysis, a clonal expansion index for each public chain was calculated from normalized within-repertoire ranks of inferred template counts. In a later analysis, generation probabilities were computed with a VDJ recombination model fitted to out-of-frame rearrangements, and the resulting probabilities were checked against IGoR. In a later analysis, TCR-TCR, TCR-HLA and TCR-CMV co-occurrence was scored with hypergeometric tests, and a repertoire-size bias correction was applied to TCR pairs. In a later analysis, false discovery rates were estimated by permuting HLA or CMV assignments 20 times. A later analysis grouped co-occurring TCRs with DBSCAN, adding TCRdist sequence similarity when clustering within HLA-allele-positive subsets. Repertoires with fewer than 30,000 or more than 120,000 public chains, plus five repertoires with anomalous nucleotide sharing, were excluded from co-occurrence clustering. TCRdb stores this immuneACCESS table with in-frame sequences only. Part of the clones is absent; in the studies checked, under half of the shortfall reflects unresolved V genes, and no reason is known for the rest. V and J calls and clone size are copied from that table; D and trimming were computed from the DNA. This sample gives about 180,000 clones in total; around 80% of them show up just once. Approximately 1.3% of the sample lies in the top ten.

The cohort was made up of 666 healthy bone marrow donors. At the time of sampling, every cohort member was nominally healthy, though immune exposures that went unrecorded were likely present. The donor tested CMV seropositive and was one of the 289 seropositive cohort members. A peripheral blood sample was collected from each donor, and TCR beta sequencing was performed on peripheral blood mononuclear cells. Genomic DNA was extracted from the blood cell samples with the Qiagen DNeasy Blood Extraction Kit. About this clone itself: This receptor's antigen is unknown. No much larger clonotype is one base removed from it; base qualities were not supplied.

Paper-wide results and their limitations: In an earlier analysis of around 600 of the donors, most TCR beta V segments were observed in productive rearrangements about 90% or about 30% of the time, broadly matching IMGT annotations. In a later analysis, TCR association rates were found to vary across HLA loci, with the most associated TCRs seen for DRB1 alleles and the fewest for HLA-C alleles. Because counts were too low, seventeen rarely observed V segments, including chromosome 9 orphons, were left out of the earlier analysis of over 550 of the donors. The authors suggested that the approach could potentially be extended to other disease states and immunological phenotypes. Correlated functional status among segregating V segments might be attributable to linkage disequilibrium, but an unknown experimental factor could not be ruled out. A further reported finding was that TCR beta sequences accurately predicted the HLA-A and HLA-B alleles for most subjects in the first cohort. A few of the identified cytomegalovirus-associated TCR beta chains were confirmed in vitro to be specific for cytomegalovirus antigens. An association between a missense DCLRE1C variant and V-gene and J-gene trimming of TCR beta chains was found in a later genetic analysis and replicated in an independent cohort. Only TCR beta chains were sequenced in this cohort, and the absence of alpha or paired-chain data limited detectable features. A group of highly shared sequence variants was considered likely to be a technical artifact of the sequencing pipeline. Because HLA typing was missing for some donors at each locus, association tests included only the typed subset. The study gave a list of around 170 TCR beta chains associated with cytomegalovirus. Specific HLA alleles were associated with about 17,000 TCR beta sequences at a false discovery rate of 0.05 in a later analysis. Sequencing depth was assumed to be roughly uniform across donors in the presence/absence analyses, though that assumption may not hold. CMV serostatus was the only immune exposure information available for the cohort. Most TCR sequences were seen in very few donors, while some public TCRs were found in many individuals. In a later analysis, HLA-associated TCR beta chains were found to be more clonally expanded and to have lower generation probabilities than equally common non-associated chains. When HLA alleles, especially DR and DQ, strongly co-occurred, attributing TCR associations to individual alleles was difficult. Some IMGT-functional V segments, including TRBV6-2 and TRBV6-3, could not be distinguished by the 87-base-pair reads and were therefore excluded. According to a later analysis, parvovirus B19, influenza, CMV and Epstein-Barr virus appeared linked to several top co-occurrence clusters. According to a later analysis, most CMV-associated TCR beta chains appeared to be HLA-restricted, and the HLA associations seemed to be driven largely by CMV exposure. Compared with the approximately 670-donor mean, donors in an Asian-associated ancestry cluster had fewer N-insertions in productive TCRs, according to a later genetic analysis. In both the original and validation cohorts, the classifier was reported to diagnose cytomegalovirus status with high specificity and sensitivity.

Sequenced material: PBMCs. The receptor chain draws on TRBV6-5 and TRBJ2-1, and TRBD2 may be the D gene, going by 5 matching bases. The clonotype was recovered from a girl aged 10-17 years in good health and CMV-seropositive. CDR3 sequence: CASGRTYGFEQFF. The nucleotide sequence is TGTGCCAGCGGGCGGACTTACGGGTTTGAGCAGTTCTTC.